The T cell receptor (beta chain) under discussion was sequenced for a study of blood T cell repertoires in COVID-19. The wider study: Researchers got acute and convalescent COVID-19 samples from the United States, Italy and Spain.

Methods used by the authors: Reference gene primer amplification gave nucleated cell count estimates. Profiled with immunoSEQ multiplex PCR; TCRdb holds only in-frame clones, not every one. V and J calls and clone size are those listed in that table; D and trimming were worked out from the DNA. The sample shows about 270,000 clones, around 86% of them seen only once. The CDR3 runs 14 residues. Germline trimming cut 5 bases from V and 6 bases from J; bases unmatched to any gene: 7. Looked up from germline, CDR1 is SGHDT and CDR2 is YYEEEE. The rearrangement joins TRBV5-6 to TRBJ2-1; 8 nucleotides align to TRBD2. Sequencing was carried out using peripheral blood. This TCR was recovered from a middle-aged man with active or convalescent COVID-19. CDR3 nucleotide sequence: TGTGCCAGCAGTCCAGCGGGGGTAACCAATGAGCAGTTCTTC. This sequence encodes CASSPAGVTNEQFF.